These 18 T cell receptor beta chains share one sample of origin, sequenced in a study of radiotherapy plus CTLA-4 blockade in lung cancer. Method: immunoSEQ multiplex PCR; TCRdb's copy keeps in-frame clones and lacks some. The sample includes roughly 100,000 clones, 85% of them seen just once. Sample: peripheral blood, taken from a patient treated with radiotherapy plus ipilimumab. The receptors come from a human donor with non-small cell lung cancer that progressed on radiotherapy plus ipilimumab. Some clones in this sample may be carry-over from other donors' samples.

The chain employs TRBV6-5 and TRBJ1-2; D is perhaps TRBD1 (6 bases). CDR1 is MNHEY, CDR2 SVGAGI, per germline. This CDR3 has 14 residues. Trimming left V 4 bases short and J 4 bases short, with 13 bases between. The CDR3 is CASSLQGSGYGYTF. CDR3 bases: TGTGCCAGCAGTTTACAGGGATCAGGCTATGGCTACACCTTC.

V usage is TRBV2 and J usage is TRBJ1-4; no reliable D call. Germline V CDR1 and CDR2: SNHLY, FYNNEI. V dropped 0 bases and J dropped 17 bases, with 16 bases sitting between them. This CDR3 has 13 residues. CDR3 sequence reads: CASSEAEGGLGFF. The CDR3 nucleotides are TGTGCCAGCAGTGAAGCGGAGGGCGGTTTGGGTTTTTTT.

This clone was observed many times. The chain employs TRBV7-2 and TRBJ2-7; TRBD2 is a possible D gene (5 bases). CDR1 is SGHTA, CDR2 FQGNSA, per germline. The V end was cut by 5 bases, the J end by 3 bases, with 17 bases between. CDR3 length: 15 amino acids. The CDR3 protein is CASSPGMGEGYEQYF. CDR3 bases: TGTGCCAGCAGCCCCGGAATGGGAGAGGGCTACGAGCAGTACTTC.

The CDR3 protein is CASSQADGTGSNEKLFF. The CDR3 DNA reads TGTGCCAGCAGCCAAGCAGACGGGACAGGGAGTAATGAAAAACTGTTTTTT. V and J are TRBV4-2 and TRBJ1-4; 9 bases agree with TRBD1. V lost 1 base to trimming and J lost 4 bases; unmatched junction nucleotides: 7. CDR1 and CDR2 (germline): LGHNA, YNFKEQ. The CDR3 runs to 17 residues.

The gene calls are TRBV27 and TRBJ2-2; D is unresolved. CDR1 and CDR2 from the germline V gene are MNHEY and SMNVEV (reference sequence). V was clipped by 0 bases and J by 0 bases, with 2 bases between them. The CDR3 runs to 14 residues. The DNA for the CDR3 is TGTGCCAGCAGTTTATCGCCGAACACCGGGGAGCTGTTTTTT. This encodes CASSLSPNTGELFF.

The rearrangement uses TRBV28 and TRBJ1-2, with a tentative D call TRBD1 (6 bases). The CDR3 has 13 amino acids. V shed 7 bases and J shed 6 bases, with 15 bases lying between them. The germline V gene has CDR1 MDHEN and CDR2 SYDVKM. The chain's CDR3 is CASTRGPWNGYTF. Written as DNA, the CDR3 is TGTGCCAGCACCAGGGGCCCGTGGAATGGCTACACCTTC.

J is TRBJ2-3 and V is TRBV25-1; D is unclear. CDR1 and CDR2 (germline): MGHDK, SYGVNS. V lost 5 bases and J 2 bases, leaving 14 bases between the germline ends. The CDR3 spans 15 residues. CDR3 sequence: CASSHYSGVTDTQYF. CDR3 nucleotides: TGTGCCAGCAGTCACTACTCTGGAGTCACAGATACGCAGTATTTT.

J is TRBJ1-2 and V is TRBV2; D gene uncertain. The CDR3 consists of 13 residues. Germline CDR1 is SNHLY and CDR2 is FYNNEI. Trimming removed 1 base from V and 3 bases from J, with 6 bases in between. The CDR3 here is CASSEEADYGYTF. The DNA for the CDR3 is TGTGCCAGCAGTGAAGAGGCTGACTATGGCTACACCTTC.

This clone was seen a handful of times. The rearrangement links TRBV6-5 to TRBJ2-6, with 7 positions matching TRBD1. CDR1 is MNHEY, CDR2 SVGAGI, per germline. The V segment lost 6 bases and the J segment 0 bases; nucleotides outside the gene matches: 2. The CDR3 extends over 15 amino acids. This CDR3 is CASSRGTSGANVLTF. CDR3 nucleotide sequence: TGTGCCAGCAGCAGGGGGACCTCTGGGGCCAACGTCCTGACTTTC.

The V and J genes are TRBV5-1 and TRBJ2-1, with D perhaps TRBD1 or TRBD2 (5 bases each). Trimming shortened V by 0 bases and J by 6 bases, and 10 bases separated the two germline ends. CDR3 size: 14 residues. Germline CDR1 reads SGHRS; CDR2 reads YFSETQ. This CDR3 is CASSLEGRTNEQFF. CDR3 sequence (DNA): TGCGCCAGCAGCTTGGAGGGACGGACCAATGAGCAGTTCTTC. Full variable domain (missing parts from reference TRBV5-1 and TRBJ2-1): KAGVTQTPRYLIKTRGQQVTLSCSPISGHRSVSWYQQTPGQGLQFLFEYFSETQRNKGNFPGRFSGRQFSNSRSEMNVSTLELGDSALYLCASSLEGRTNEQFFGPGTRLTVL.

The table lists this clone with a few counts. V gene TRBV6-6 combines with J gene TRBJ1-3, with no clear D. Germline-derived CDR1 and CDR2 are MNHNY and SVGAGI (reference sequence). Trimming removed 2 bases from V and 4 bases from J, with 12 bases in between. CDR3 length equals 15 residues. The DNA of the CDR3 is TGTGCCAGCAGTTACGGGAGGGCGGCCGGAAACACCATATATTTT. This codes for CASSYGRAAGNTIYF.

The chain uses TRBV11-2 and TRBJ1-4, with D possibly matching TRBD1 (6 bases). This CDR3 has 15 residues. V was cut by 1 base and J by 8 bases, with 14 bases left in between. Per the germline V gene, CDR1 is SGHAT and CDR2 is FQNNGV. The DNA for the CDR3 is TGTGCCAGCAGCTTAGCACCCGGGGGGCCGGAAAAACTGTTTTTT. Translation: CASSLAPGGPEKLFF.

The V and J genes are TRBV19 and TRBJ1-2, with D possibly matching TRBD1 (6 bases). CDR3 length: 18 amino acids. CDR1 and CDR2 from the germline V gene are LNHDA and SQIVND (reference sequence). Between the trimmed V and J ends, which lost 5 bases and 5 bases, there was a span of 27 bases. This CDR3 reads CASSPLGGRDYFGYGYTF. CDR3 in DNA: TGTGCCAGTAGTCCCCTTGGGGGGCGCGATTATTTTGGGTATGGCTACACCTTC.

This clone was seen more than once but under ten times. The chain combines TRBV4-3 with TRBJ1-4; 9 bases agree with TRBD1. Germline CDR1 and CDR2: LGHNA and YSLEER. Trimming at V came to 5 bases and at J to 8 bases, leaving 9 bases not matched to a gene. The CDR3 covers 15 residues. CDR3 DNA sequence: TGCGCCAGCAGCATGGGTGGGACAGGGTACGAAAAACTGTTTTTT. It is translated as CASSMGGTGYEKLFF.

This sequence joins TRBV4-2 and TRBJ1-4; 7 bases agree with TRBD1. This CDR3 has 16 amino acids. Trimming at V came to 0 bases and at J to 7 bases, leaving 8 bases not matched to a gene. Germline V gene sequence: CDR1 LGHNA, CDR2 YNFKEQ. CDR3 protein: CASSQDIRGQSEKLFF. The CDR3, as DNA: TGTGCCAGCAGCCAAGATATAAGGGGGCAAAGTGAAAAACTGTTTTTT.

The chain joins TRBV14 to TRBJ1-1; D gene ambiguous. V lost 0 bases and J 2 bases, leaving 16 bases between the germline ends. The germline CDR1 and CDR2 sequences are SGHDN and FVKESK. The CDR3 has 17 amino acids. The CDR3 sequence is CASSQEYRRVFNTEAFF. In DNA, the CDR3 is TGTGCCAGCAGCCAAGAGTATCGGAGGGTCTTCAACACTGAAGCTTTCTTT.

The J gene is TRBJ2-3, the V gene TRBV6-5; 7 nucleotides align to TRBD1. The junction had 6 bases not matched to a gene; V was cut back by 6 bases and J by 3 bases. The germline CDR1 and CDR2 sequences are MNHEY and SVGAGI. The CDR3 is made up of 14 amino acids. CDR3 coding DNA: TGTGCCAGCAGCCCCGACAGGGAGACAGATACGCAGTATTTT. Protein product: CASSPDRETDTQYF.

The CDR3 sequence is CASSLESGGSTDTQYF. The CDR3 region has the DNA TGCGCCAGCAGCTTGGAGAGCGGGGGGTCCACAGATACGCAGTATTTT. The rearrangement uses TRBV5-1 and TRBJ2-3, with 9 nucleotides matching TRBD2. V lost 0 bases and J lost 2; bases outside the gene matches: 4. The CDR3 runs to 16 residues. Germline V gives CDR1 SGHRS, CDR2 YFSETQ.